This is a list of T cell receptor beta chains from one sample in a study of blood T cell repertoires in COVID-19. Sequencing used immunoSEQ multiplex PCR; TCRdb keeps in-frame clones, though not all of them. The sample lists around 220,000 clones, roughly 84% seen once, with 6.8% in the top ten. Sequenced material: PBMCs or T cells enriched from blood (not recorded which). Receptors were obtained from a woman aged 35 to 49 who had recovered from COVID-19. Each CDR3 is given with its conserved first and last residue. The D gene is left open where the match is weak. Clone size is stated in some rows and not others, as once, few, many or a class when expanded.

j_call,d_call,clone_size,v_call,cdr3_nt,cdr3_aa
TRBJ2-3,TRBD2,NA,TRBV10-3,TGTGCCATCAGTGAGTCATATAGCGGGAGTGCTTTATATACGCAGTATTTT,CAISESYSGSALYTQYF
TRBJ2-5,TRBD2,NA,TRBV7-2,TGTGCCAGCAGTACGGGGGGGGCGGCGAAGACCCAGTACTTC,CASSTGGAAKTQYF
TRBJ1-2,TRBD1,NA,TRBV19,TGTGCCAGTAGGACGACAGGGGGTGGCTACACCTTC,CASRTTGGGYTF
TRBJ2-3,NA,NA,TRBV7-9,TGTGCCAGCAGCTCAACCCGACTAGGCACTGCAGATACGCAGTATTTT,CASSSTRLGTADTQYF
TRBJ1-4,NA,few,TRBV11-3,TGTGCCAGCAGCTTAGGATCGGGTGCAACTAATGAAAAACTGTTTTTT,CASSLGSGATNEKLFF
TRBJ2-7,NA,NA,TRBV28,TGTGCCAGCAGTTTCAGGGTTAACGAGCAGTACTTC,CASSFRVNEQYF
TRBJ1-4,NA,once,TRBV5-5,TGTGCCAGCAGCCCCTTTGGCGGGGACACTAATGAAAAACTGTTTTTT,CASSPFGGDTNEKLFF
TRBJ1-1,TRBD1,NA,TRBV12-3/TRBV12-4,TGTGCCAGCAGTTTGACAGGGAGCACTGAAGCTTTCTTT,CASSLTGSTEAFF
TRBJ2-7,TRBD2,NA,TRBV5-1,TGCGCCAGCAGCCTCGGACTAGCGGGAGTGTACGAGCAGTACTTC,CASSLGLAGVYEQYF
TRBJ2-2,NA,NA,TRBV24-1,TGTGCCACCCAGAACACCGGGGAGCTGTTTTTT,CATQNTGELFF
TRBJ1-6,NA,NA,TRBV6-5,TGTGCCAGCAGTCTCGGGGGGTATAATTCACCCCTCCACTTT,CASSLGGYNSPLHF
TRBJ1-2,NA,NA,TRBV24-1,TGTGCCACCAGTGATCCAGGGGACTATGGCTACACCTTC,CATSDPGDYGYTF
TRBJ2-7,NA,NA,TRBV5-1,TGCGCCAGCGGAGCGGCTGCGGGGGAGCAGTACTTC,CASGAAAGEQYF
TRBJ1-4,NA,NA,TRBV7-2,TGTGCCAGCAGCTTAATGATGGGGGGGCCAACTAATGAAAAACTGTTTTTT,CASSLMMGGPTNEKLFF
TRBJ2-5,TRBD2,NA,TRBV30,TGTGCCTGGATGGCGGGGGGCCGGGAGACCCAGTACTTC,CAWMAGGRETQYF
TRBJ1-2,NA,NA,TRBV7-2,TGTGCCAGCAGTTTACCCCCCGGCTATGGCTACACCTTC,CASSLPPGYGYTF
TRBJ2-7,NA,NA,TRBV28,TGTGCCAGCAGGGCGACCGGGACATTCTCCTACGAGCAGTACTTC,CASRATGTFSYEQYF
TRBJ1-2,NA,NA,TRBV6-5,TGTGCCAGCAGTTCTGGCAGGGACTTGGGAAACTATGGCTACACCTTC,CASSSGRDLGNYGYTF
TRBJ2-5,NA,NA,TRBV15,TGTGCCACCAGGGACCCGACAGAACAAGAGACCCAGTACTTC,CATRDPTEQETQYF
TRBJ1-1,TRBD1,NA,TRBV6-5,TGTGCCAGCAGCGCTATCGACAGGGGTAATACTGAAGCTTTCTTT,CASSAIDRGNTEAFF